This T cell receptor (beta chain) originates from a study of blood T cell repertoires in COVID-19. This table comes from immunoSEQ multiplex PCR, and its TCRdb copy is limited to in-frame clones, with some not included. The sample includes roughly 65,000 clones, about nine tenths of them seen just once. The CDR3 is 15 amino acids. V lost 2 bases, J lost 6 bases, and 8 bases stayed unmatched. The V gene's germline CDR1 is SGHRS and CDR2 YFSETQ. This sequence joins TRBV5-1 and TRBJ1-1, with TRBD1 identical over 9 bases. The receptor's source is a woman aged 55-75 years with acute or convalescent COVID-19. Sample: peripheral blood. The CDR3 region has the DNA TGCGCCAGCAGCTTACCCCCGGGACAGGGTGCTGAAGCTTTCTTT. This codes for CASSLPPGQGAEAFF. Full variable domain (remainder filled in from reference TRBV5-1 and TRBJ1-1): KAGVTQTPRYLIKTRGQQVTLSCSPISGHRSVSWYQQTPGQGLQFLFEYFSETQRNKGNFPGRFSGRQFSNSRSEMNVSTLELGDSALYLCASSLPPGQGAEAFFGQGTRLTVV.